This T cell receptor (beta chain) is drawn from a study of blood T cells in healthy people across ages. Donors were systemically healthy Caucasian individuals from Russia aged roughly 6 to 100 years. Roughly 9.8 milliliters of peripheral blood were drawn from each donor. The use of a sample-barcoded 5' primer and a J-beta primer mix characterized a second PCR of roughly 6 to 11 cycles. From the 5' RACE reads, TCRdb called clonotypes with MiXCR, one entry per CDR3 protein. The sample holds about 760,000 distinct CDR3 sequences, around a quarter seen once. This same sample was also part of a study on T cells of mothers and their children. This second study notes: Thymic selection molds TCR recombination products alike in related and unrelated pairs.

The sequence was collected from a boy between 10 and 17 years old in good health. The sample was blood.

The CDR3 loop is CASRPLGVEQFF. As DNA, the CDR3 is TGTGCCAGCAGACCCCTCGGGGTTGAGCAGTTCTTC. This sequence joins TRBV11-2 and TRBJ2-5; D possibly corresponds to TRBD2 (5 bases). The assigned J gene may be wrong: the sequence end matches TRBJ2-1 better. The CDR3 covers 12 residues. The V gene's germline CDR1 is SGHAT and CDR2 FQNNGV.